The rows below give T cell receptor beta chains drawn from one sample of a study of cytomegalovirus exposure and HLA in healthy donors. Here immunoSEQ multiplex PCR was the method, and the copy in TCRdb shows in-frame clones only, minus some. Of roughly 100,000 clones detected, roughly 66% appear once; the ten largest clones hold less than 3.5%. Source material: PBMCs. The receptors derive from a woman aged 50 to 60 in good health and CMV-seronegative. Each CDR3 is given with its conserved first and last residue. Each record gives: V gene, CDR3 length, D gene, clone size, J gene, CDR3 protein, CDR3 DNA. D genes are given only for firm matches. The listing skips clone size in some rows; elsewhere it reads once, few, many or a size class.

v_gene: TRBV7-7; len: 13; d_gene: NA; abundance: NA; j_gene: TRBJ2-3; CDR3aa: CASSPRGGDTQYF; CDR3nt: TGTGCCAGCAGCCCGCGGGGAGGTGATACGCAGTATTTT
v_gene: TRBV11-2; len: 15; d_gene: NA; abundance: NA; j_gene: TRBJ2-5; CDR3aa: CASKNRDRLQETQYF; CDR3nt: TGTGCCAGCAAAAACAGGGACCGGCTACAAGAGACCCAGTACTTC
v_gene: TRBV20-1; len: 9; d_gene: NA; abundance: NA; j_gene: TRBJ2-1; CDR3aa: CSASLEQFF; CDR3nt: TGCAGTGCCTCCCTTGAGCAGTTCTTC
v_gene: TRBV7-2; len: 19; d_gene: TRBD2; abundance: few; j_gene: TRBJ2-7; CDR3aa: CASSPRRAGGPLIFYEQYF; CDR3nt: TGTGCCAGCAGCCCTCGTAGAGCGGGGGGGCCGTTAATCTTCTACGAGCAGTACTTC
v_gene: TRBV6-5; len: 15; d_gene: TRBD2; abundance: NA; j_gene: TRBJ2-5; CDR3aa: CASSYSSGGKETQYF; CDR3nt: TGTGCCAGCAGTTACTCTTCGGGGGGGAAGGAGACCCAGTACTTC
v_gene: TRBV9; len: 16; d_gene: NA; abundance: NA; j_gene: TRBJ1-1; CDR3aa: CASSVGSLPGITEAFF; CDR3nt: TGTGCCAGCAGCGTAGGTTCTCTTCCGGGGATCACTGAAGCCTTCTTT
v_gene: TRBV5-1; len: 15; d_gene: TRBD1; abundance: NA; j_gene: TRBJ1-1; CDR3aa: CASTALQGRNTEAFF; CDR3nt: TGCGCCAGCACCGCATTACAGGGGCGGAACACTGAAGCTTTCTTT
v_gene: TRBV6-4; len: 15; d_gene: NA; abundance: many; j_gene: TRBJ2-5; CDR3aa: CASSHTGEAQETQYF; CDR3nt: TGTGCCAGCAGTCATACAGGGGAGGCACAGGAGACCCAGTACTTC
v_gene: TRBV2; len: 17; d_gene: NA; abundance: once; j_gene: TRBJ2-2; CDR3aa: CASSDRSGALNTGELFF; CDR3nt: TGTGCCAGCAGTGATAGGTCAGGGGCCCTCAACACCGGGGAGCTGTTTTTT
v_gene: TRBV7-3; len: 14; d_gene: NA; abundance: once; j_gene: TRBJ2-2; CDR3aa: CASSLTLNTGELFF; CDR3nt: TGTGCCAGCAGCCTGACACTGAACACCGGGGAGCTGTTTTTT
v_gene: TRBV4-1; len: 17; d_gene: TRBD1; abundance: NA; j_gene: TRBJ1-1; CDR3aa: CASSQLGTGVGDTEAFF; CDR3nt: TGCGCCAGCAGCCAGCTTGGGACAGGGGTTGGGGACACTGAAGCTTTCTTT